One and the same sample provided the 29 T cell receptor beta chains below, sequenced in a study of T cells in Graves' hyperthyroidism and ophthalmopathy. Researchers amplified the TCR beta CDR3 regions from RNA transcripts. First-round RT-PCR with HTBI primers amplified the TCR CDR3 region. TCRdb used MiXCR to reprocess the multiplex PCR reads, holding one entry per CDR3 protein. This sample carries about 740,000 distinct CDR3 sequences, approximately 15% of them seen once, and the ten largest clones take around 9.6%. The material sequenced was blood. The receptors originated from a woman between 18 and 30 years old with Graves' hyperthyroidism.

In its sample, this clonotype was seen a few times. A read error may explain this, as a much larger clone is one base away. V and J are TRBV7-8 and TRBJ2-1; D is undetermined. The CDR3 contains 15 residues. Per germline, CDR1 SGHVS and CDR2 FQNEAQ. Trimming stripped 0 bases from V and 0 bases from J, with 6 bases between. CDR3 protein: CASSLAPNSYNEQFF. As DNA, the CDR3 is TGTGCCAGCAGCTTAGCGCCTAACTCCTACAATGAGCAGTTCTTC.

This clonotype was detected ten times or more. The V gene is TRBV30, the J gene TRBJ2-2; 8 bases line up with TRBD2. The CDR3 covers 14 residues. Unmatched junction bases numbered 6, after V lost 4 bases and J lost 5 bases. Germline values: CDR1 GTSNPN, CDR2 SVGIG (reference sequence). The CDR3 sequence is CAWTNPSGTGELFF. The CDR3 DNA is TGTGCCTGGACTAACCCTAGCGGGACCGGGGAGCTGTTTTTT. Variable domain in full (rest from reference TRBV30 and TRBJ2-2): SQTIHQWPATLVQPVGSPLSLECTVEGTSNPNLYWYRQAAGRGLQLLFYSVGIGQISSEVPQNLSASRPQDRQFILSSKKLLLSDSGFYLCAWTNPSGTGELFFGEGSRLTVL.

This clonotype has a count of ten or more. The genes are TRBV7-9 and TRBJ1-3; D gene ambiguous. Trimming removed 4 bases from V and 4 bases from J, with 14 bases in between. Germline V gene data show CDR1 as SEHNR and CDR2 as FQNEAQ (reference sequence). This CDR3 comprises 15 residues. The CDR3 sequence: CASSSYNRRGNTIYF. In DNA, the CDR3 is TGTGCCAGCAGCTCATACAACCGGAGGGGAAACACCATATATTTT.

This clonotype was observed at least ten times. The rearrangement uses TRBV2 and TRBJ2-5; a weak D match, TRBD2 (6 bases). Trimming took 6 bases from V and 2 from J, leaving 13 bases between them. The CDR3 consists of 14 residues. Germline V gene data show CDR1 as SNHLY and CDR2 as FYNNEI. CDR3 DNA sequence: TGTGCCAGCAGCAGGGTGGGGGGTCAAGAGACCCAGTACTTC. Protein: CASSRVGGQETQYF. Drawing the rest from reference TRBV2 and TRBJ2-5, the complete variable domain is EPEVTQTPSHQVTQMGQEVILRCVPISNHLYFYWYRQILGQKVEFLVSFYNNEISEKSEIFDDQFSVERPDGSNFTLKIRSTKLEDSAMYFCASSRVGGQETQYFGPGTRLLVL.

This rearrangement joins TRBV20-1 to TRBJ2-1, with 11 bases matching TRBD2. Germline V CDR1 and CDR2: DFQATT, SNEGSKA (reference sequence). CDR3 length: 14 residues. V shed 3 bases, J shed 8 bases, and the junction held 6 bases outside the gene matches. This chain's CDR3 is CSASTSGSIDEQFF. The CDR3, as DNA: TGCAGTGCTAGTACTAGCGGGAGCATCGATGAGCAGTTCTTC.

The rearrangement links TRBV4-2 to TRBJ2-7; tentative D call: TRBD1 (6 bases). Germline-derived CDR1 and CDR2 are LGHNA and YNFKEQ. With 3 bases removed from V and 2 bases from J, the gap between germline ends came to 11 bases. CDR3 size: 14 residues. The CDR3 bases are TGTGCCAGCAGCCACCGGGACACCCCCTACGAGCAGTACTTC. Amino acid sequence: CASSHRDTPYEQYF.

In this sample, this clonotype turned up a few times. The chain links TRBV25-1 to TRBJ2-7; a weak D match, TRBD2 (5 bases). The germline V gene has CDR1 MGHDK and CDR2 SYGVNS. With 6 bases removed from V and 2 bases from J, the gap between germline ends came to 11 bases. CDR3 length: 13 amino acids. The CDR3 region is CASRADPAYEQYF. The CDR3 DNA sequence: TGTGCCAGCAGAGCGGACCCAGCCTACGAGCAGTACTTC.

CDR3 sequence (DNA): TGTGCCACCAGCTCTCAGGGGTTGCCGGACGAGCAGTACTTC. It translates to CATSSQGLPDEQYF. J is TRBJ2-7 and V is TRBV15; a possible D gene is TRBD1 (6 bases). This CDR3 is built from 14 residues. V was shortened by 5 bases and J by 5 bases, with 16 bases between the two germline ends. The V gene's germline CDR1 is LNHNV and CDR2 YYDKDF (reference sequence).

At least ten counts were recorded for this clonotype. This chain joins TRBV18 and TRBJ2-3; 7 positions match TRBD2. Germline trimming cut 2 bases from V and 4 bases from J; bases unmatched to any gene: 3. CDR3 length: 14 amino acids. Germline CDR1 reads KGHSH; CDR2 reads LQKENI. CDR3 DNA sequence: TGTGCCAGCTCACCAGGGGCGGGAGCAGATACGCAGTATTTT. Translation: CASSPGAGADTQYF.

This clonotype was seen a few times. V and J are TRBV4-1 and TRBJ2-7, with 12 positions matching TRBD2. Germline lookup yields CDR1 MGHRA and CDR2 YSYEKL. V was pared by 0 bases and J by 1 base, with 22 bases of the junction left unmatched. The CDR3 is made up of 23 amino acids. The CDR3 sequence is CASSQDRQGTSGRFAVRSYEQYF. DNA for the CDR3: TGCGCCAGCAGCCAAGATCGGCAGGGCACTAGCGGGAGGTTTGCTGTTAGGTCCTACGAGCAGTACTTC.

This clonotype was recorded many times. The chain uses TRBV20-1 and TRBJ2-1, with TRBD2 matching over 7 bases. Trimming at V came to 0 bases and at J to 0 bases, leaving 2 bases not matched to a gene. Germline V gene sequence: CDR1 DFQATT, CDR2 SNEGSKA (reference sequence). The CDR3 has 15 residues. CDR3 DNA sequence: TGCAGTGCTAGAGAACTAGCGTCCTCCTACAATGAGCAGTTCTTC. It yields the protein CSARELASSYNEQFF.

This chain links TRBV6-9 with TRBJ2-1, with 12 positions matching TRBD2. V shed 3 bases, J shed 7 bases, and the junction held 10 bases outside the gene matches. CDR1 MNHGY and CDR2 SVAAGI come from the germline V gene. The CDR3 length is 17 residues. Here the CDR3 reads CASSYPLTSGSGNEQFF. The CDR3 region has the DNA TGTGCCAGCAGTTACCCCCTGACTAGCGGGAGCGGGAATGAGCAGTTCTTC.

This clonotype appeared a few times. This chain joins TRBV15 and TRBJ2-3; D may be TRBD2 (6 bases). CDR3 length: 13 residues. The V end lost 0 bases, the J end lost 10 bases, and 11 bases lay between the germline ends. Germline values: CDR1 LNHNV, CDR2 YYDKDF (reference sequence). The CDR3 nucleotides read TGTGCCACCAGCAGAGATTCCGGGGGAGCGCAGTATTTT. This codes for CATSRDSGGAQYF.

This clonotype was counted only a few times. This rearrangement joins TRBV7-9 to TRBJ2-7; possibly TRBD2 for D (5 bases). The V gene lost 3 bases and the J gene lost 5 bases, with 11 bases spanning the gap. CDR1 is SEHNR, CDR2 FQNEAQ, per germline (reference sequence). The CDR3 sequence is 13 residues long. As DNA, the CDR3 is TGTGCCAGCAGCTTCGGGATAATGAACGAGCAGTACTTC. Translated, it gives CASSFGIMNEQYF.

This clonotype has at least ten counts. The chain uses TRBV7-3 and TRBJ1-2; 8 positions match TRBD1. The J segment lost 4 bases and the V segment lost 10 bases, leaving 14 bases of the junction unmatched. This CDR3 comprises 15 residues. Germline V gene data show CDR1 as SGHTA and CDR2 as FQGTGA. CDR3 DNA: TGTGCCAACGACCAGGCGACAGGGGATCGCTATGGCTACACCTTC. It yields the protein CANDQATGDRYGYTF.

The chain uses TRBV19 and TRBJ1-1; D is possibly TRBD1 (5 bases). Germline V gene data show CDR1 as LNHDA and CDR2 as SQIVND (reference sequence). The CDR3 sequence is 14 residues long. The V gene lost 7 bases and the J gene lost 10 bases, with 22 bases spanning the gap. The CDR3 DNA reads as TGTGCCAGTACCCCAGACAGTCCTCGAATTGGAGCTTTCTTT. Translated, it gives CASTPDSPRIGAFF. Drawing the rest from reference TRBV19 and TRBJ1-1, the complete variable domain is DGGITQSPKYLFRKEGQNVTLSCEQNLNHDAMYWYRQDPGQGLRLIYYSQIVNDFQKGDIAEGYSVSREKKESFPLTVTSAQKNPTAFYLCASTPDSPRIGAFFGQGTRLTVV.

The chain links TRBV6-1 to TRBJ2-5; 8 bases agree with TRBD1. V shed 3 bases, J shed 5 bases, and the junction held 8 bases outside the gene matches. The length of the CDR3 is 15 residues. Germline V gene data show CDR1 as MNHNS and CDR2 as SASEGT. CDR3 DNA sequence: TGTGCCAGCAGTGAGGCGGGACAGGAATGGGAGACCCAGTACTTC. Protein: CASSEAGQEWETQYF.

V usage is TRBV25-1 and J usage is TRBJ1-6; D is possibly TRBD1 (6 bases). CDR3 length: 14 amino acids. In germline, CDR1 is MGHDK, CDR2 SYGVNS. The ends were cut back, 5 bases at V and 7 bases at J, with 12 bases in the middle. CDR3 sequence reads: CASSSGTRNSPLHF. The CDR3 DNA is TGTGCCAGCAGTTCCGGGACAAGAAATTCACCCCTCCACTTT. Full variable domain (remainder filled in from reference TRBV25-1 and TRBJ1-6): EADIYQTPRYLVIGTGKKITLECSQTMGHDKMYWYQQDPGMELHLIHYSYGVNSTEKGDLSSESTVSRIRTEHFPLTLESARPSHTSQYLCASSSGTRNSPLHFGNGTRLTVT.

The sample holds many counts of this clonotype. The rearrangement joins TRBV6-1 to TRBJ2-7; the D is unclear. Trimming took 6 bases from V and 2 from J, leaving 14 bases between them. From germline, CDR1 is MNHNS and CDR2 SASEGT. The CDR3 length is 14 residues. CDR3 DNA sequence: TGTGCCAGCAGGGGCCAACGGAACACCTACGAGCAGTACTTC. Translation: CASRGQRNTYEQYF.

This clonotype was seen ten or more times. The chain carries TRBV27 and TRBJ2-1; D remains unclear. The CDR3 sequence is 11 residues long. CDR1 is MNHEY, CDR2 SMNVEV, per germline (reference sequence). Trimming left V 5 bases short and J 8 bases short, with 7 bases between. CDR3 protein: CASSQGDEQFF. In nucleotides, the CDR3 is TGTGCCAGCAGTCAAGGAGATGAGCAGTTCTTC.

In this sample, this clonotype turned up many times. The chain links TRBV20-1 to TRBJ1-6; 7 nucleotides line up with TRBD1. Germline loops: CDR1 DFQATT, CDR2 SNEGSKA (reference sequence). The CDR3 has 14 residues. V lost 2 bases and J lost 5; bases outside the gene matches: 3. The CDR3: CSARKGQNNSPLHF. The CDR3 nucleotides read TGCAGTGCTAGAAAGGGACAGAATAATTCACCCCTCCACTTT.

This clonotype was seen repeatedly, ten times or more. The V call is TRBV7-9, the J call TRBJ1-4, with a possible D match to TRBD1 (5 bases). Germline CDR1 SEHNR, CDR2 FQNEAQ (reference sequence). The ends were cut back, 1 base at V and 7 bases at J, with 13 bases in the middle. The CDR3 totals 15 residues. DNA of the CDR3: TGTGCCAGCAGCTTAGGTGTCAGGGCATTTGAAAAACTGTTTTTT. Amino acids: CASSLGVRAFEKLFF.

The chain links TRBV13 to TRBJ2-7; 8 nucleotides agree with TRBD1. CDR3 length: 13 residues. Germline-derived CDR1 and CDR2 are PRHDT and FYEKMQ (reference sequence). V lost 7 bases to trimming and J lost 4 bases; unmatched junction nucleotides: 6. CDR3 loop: CASKDRGTYEQYF. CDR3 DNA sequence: TGTGCCAGCAAAGACAGGGGAACATACGAGCAGTACTTC.

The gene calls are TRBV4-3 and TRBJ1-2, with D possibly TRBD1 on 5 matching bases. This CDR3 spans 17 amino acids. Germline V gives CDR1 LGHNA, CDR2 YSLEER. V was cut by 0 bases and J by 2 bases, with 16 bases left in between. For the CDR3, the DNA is TGCGCCAGCAGCCAAGAACTGGGGACTAAGGTCAACTATGGCTACACCTTC. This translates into CASSQELGTKVNYGYTF.

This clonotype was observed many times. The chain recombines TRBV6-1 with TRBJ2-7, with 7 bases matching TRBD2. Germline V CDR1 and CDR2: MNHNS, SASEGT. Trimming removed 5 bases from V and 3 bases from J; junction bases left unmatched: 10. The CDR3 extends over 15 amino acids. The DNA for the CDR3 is TGTGCCAGCAGTTATCTGCGGGACTACCTCTACGAGCAGTACTTC. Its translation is CASSYLRDYLYEQYF.

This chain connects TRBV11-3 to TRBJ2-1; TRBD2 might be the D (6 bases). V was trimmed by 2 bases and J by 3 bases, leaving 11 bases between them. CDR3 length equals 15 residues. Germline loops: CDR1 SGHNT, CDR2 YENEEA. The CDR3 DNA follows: TGTGCCAGCAGCTTATTTGGCGGGAACTACAATGAGCAGTTCTTC. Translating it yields CASSLFGGNYNEQFF.

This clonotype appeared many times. This CDR3 reads CASSLDRGLSYEQYF. The CDR3 DNA reads TGTGCCAGCAGCCTTGACAGGGGGCTTTCCTACGAGCAGTACTTC. The rearrangement links TRBV7-2 to TRBJ2-7; 10 nucleotides agree with TRBD1. The V segment lost 5 bases and the J segment 1 base; nucleotides outside the gene matches: 5. The length of the CDR3 is 15 residues. The germline V gene encodes CDR1 SGHTA and CDR2 FQGNSA.

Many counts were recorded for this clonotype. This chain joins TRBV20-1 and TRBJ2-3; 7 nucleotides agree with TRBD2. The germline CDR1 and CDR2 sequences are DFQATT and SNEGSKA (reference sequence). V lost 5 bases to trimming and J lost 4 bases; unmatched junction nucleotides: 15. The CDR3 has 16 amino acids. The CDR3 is CSAEKSTAGAADTQYF. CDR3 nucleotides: TGCAGTGCTGAGAAATCAACGGCGGGAGCCGCAGATACGCAGTATTTT.

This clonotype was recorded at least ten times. CDR3 sequence: CASSLYFGDRGAEAFF. Written as DNA, the CDR3 is TGTGCCAGCAGCTTATATTTCGGGGACAGGGGTGCTGAAGCTTTCTTT. V usage is TRBV11-2 and J usage is TRBJ1-1; 10 positions agree with TRBD1. The trim removed 2 bases at V and 6 bases at J, leaving 9 bases unmatched. CDR3 length equals 16 residues. Germline CDR1 is SGHAT and CDR2 is FQNNGV.